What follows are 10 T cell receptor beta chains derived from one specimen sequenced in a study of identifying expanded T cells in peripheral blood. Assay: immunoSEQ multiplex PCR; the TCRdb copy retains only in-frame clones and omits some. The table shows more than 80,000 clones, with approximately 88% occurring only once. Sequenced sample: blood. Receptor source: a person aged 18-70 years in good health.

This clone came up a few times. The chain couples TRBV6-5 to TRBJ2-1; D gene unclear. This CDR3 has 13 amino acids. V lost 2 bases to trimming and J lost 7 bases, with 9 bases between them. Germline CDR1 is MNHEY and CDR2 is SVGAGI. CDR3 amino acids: CASSYREQNEQFF. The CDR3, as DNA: TGTGCCAGCAGTTACCGCGAACAGAATGAGCAGTTCTTC.

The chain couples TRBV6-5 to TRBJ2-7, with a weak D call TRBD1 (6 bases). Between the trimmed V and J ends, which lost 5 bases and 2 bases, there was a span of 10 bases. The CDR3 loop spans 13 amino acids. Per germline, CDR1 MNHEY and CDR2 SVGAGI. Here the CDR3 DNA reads TGTGCCAGCAGTGAAGGGGACACCTACGAGCAGTACTTC. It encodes CASSEGDTYEQYF.

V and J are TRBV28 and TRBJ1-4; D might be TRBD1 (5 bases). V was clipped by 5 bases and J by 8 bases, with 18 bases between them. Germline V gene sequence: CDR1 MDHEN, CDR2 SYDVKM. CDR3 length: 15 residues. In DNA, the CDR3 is TGTGCCAGCAGTCTAGGGCAGGAAGGGGAAGAAAAACTGTTTTTT. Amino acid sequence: CASSLGQEGEEKLFF.

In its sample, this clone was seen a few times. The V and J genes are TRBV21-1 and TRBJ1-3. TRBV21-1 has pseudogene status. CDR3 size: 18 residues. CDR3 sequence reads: CASRNKGRRRTSGNTIYF. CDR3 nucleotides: TGTGCCAGCAGAAACAAAGGACGGCGGCGGACCTCTGGAAACACCATATATTTT.

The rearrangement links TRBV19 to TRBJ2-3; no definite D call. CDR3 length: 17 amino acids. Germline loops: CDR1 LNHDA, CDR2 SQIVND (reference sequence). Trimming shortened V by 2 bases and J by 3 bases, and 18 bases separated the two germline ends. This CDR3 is CASSIRSRGRLTDTQYF. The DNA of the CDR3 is TGTGCCAGTAGTATACGAAGCCGAGGAAGGTTGACAGATACGCAGTATTTT.

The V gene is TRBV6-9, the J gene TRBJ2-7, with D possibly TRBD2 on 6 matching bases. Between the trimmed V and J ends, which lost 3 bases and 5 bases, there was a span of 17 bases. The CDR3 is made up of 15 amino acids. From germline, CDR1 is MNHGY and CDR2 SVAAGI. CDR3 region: CASSYSRGRRDEQYF. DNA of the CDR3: TGTGCCAGCAGTTACTCGCGGGGAAGGCGTGACGAGCAGTACTTC.

The CDR3 region has the DNA TGTGCCAGCAGTCGGGGAGACTTTGACACCATATATTTT. Translating it yields CASSRGDFDTIYF. The chain couples TRBV6-5 to TRBJ1-3; no clear D gene. Trimming took 5 bases from V and 8 from J, leaving 13 bases between them. The CDR3 sequence is 13 residues long. The V gene's germline CDR1 is MNHEY and CDR2 SVGAGI.

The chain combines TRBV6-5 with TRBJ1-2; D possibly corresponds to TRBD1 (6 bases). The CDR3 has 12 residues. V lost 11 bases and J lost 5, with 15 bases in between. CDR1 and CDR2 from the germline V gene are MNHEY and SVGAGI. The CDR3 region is CASRGHPYGYTF. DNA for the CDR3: TGTGCCTCCAGGGGACACCCATATGGCTACACCTTC.

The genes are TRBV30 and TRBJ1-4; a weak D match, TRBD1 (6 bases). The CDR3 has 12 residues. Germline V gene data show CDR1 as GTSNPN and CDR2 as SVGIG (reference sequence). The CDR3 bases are TGTGCTTCACAGGGACGGAATGAAAAACTGTTTTTT. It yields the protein CASQGRNEKLFF.

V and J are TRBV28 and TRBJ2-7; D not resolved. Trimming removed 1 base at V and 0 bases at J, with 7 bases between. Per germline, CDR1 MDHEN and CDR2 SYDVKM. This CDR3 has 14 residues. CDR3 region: CASSLSFNSYEQYF. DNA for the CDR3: TGTGCCAGCAGTTTATCATTCAACTCCTACGAGCAGTACTTC.